A selection of T cell receptor beta chains follows, all from one sample in a study of blood T cells in healthy people across ages. TCRdb recomputed calls from the 5' RACE reads with MiXCR, one row per CDR3 protein. The sample contains about 640,000 distinct CDR3 sequences, roughly three fifths of which appear only once. Sequenced: blood. The receptors come from a man aged 55 to 70 in good health. The CDR3 runs from the conserved cysteine through the conserved F or W. Only part of the rows carry a size: once, few, many, or a class if the clone is expanded.

TRBJ1-4 | TRBV18 | NA | CASSPRTASNEKLFF
TRBJ1-2 | TRBV24-1 | NA | CATSEGTGDGYTF
TRBJ1-4 | TRBV7-9 | NA | CASSLGTSAPEEEKLFF
TRBJ1-2 | TRBV29-1 | NA | CSVDLGGAGHTF
TRBJ1-6 | TRBV21-1 | once | CASSKNATPGRQNSPLHF
TRBJ2-5 | TRBV24-1 | many | CATSDGPQETQYF
TRBJ2-1 | TRBV2 | NA | CASSASGGTYNEQFF
TRBJ2-3 | TRBV9 | NA | CASSVRGQGAIATQYF
TRBJ2-5 | TRBV20-1 | NA | CSARDVGSQETQYF
TRBJ2-1 | TRBV5-1 | NA | CASSSRPDNYNEQFF
TRBJ2-5 | TRBV4-1 | NA | CASSPSVGLETQYF
TRBJ2-1 | TRBV5-1 | NA | CASSLEAGLNNEQFF
NA | TRBV4-1 | once | CASSRGQGVVHEQYF
TRBJ1-6 | TRBV2 | NA | CASSGGGSYNSPLHF
TRBJ2-3 | TRBV12-3/TRBV12-4 | NA | CASIVGVSGDTQYF
TRBJ2-1 | TRBV4-1 | NA | CASSQDLNRESDEQFF
TRBJ1-4 | TRBV4-1 | few | CASSQGDTTFGEKLFF
TRBJ2-3 | TRBV20-1 | NA | CSASGQTSTDTQYF
TRBJ2-3 | TRBV20-1 | NA | CSGGVASGIDTQYF
TRBJ2-3 | TRBV9 | NA | CASSVVPGDGTDTQYF
TRBJ1-5 | TRBV2 | few | CASNPAGNQPQHF
TRBJ1-1 | TRBV6-1 | NA | CASMSTGVSARIEAFF
TRBJ2-1 | TRBV7-2 | few | CASSTPGTGINEQFF
TRBJ1-4 | TRBV12-3/TRBV12-4 | NA | CASSTTGGVEKLFF
TRBJ2-5 | TRBV27 | few | CASSQGVGQQETQYF
TRBJ2-5 | TRBV21-1 | NA | CASSLRLFWEETQYF
TRBJ2-7 | TRBV20-1 | NA | CSATDRRRDEQYF